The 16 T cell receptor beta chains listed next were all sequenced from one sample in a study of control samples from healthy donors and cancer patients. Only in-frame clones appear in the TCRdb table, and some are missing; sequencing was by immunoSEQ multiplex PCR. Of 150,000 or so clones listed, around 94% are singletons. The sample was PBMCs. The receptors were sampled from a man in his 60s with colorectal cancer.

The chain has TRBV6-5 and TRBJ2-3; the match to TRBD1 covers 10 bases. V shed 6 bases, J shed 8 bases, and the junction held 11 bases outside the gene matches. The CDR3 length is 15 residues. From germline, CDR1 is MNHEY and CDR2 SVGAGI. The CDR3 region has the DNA TGTGCCAGCAGGCCCACGGGACAGGGGCCCGGTACGCAGTATTTT. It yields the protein CASRPTGQGPGTQYF.

The CDR3 is CASSLWLGQTGELFF. The CDR3 DNA is TGTGCCAGCAGCTTATGGTTGGGTCAGACCGGGGAGCTGTTTTTT. V gene TRBV7-6 combines with J gene TRBJ2-2; D not resolved. The V end was cut by 2 bases, the J end by 5 bases, with 12 bases between. This CDR3 has 15 amino acids. CDR1 and CDR2 (germline): SGHVS, FNYEAQ.

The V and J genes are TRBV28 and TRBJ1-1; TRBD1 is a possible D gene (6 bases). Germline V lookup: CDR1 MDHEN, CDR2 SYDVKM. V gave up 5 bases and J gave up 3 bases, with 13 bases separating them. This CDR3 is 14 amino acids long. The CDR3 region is CASSQIDRYTEAFF. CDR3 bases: TGTGCCAGCAGTCAAATCGACAGGTACACTGAAGCTTTCTTT.

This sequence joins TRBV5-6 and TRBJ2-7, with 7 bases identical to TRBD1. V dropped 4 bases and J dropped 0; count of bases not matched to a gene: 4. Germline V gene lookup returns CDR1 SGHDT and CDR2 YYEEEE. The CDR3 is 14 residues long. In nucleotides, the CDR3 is TGTGCCAGCAGCCCCGGGACAGCCTCCTACGAGCAGTACTTC. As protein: CASSPGTASYEQYF.

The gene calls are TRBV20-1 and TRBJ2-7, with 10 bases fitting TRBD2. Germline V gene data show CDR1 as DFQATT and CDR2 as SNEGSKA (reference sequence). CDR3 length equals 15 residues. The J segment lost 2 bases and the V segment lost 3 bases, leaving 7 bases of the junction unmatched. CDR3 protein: CSASDPSGGPYEQYF. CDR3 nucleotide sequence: TGCAGTGCTAGTGATCCTAGCGGGGGCCCCTACGAGCAGTACTTC.

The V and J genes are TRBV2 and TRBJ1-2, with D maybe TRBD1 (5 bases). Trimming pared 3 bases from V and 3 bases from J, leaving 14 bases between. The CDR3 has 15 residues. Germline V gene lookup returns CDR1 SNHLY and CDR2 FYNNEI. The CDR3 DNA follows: TGTGCCAGCAGTGATCGGCCAGGGAGTTACTATGGCTACACCTTC. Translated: CASSDRPGSYYGYTF.

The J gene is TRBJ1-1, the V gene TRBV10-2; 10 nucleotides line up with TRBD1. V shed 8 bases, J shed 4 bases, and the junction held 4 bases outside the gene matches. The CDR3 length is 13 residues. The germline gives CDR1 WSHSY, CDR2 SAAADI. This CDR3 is CASGTGETTEAFF. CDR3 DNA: TGCGCCAGCGGGACAGGGGAAACCACTGAAGCTTTCTTT.

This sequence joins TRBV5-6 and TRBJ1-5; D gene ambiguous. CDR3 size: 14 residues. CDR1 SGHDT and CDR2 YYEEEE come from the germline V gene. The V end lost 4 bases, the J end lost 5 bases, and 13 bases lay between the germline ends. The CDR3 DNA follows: TGTGCCAGCAGCCGCGGGAGTAATCATCAGCCCCAGCATTTT. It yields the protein CASSRGSNHQPQHF.

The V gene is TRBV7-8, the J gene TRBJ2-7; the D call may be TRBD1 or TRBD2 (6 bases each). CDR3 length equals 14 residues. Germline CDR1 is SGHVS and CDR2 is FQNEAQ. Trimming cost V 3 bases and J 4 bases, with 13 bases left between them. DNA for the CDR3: TGTGCCAGCAGCTTTGAGGGGGGAAGGTACGAGCAGTACTTC. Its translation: CASSFEGGRYEQYF. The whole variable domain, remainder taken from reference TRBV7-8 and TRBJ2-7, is GAGVSQSPRYKVAKRGQDVALRCDPISGHVSLFWYQQALGQGPEFLTYFQNEAQLDKSGLPSDRFFAERPEGSVSTLKIQRTQQEDSAVYLCASSFEGGRYEQYFGPGTRLTVT.

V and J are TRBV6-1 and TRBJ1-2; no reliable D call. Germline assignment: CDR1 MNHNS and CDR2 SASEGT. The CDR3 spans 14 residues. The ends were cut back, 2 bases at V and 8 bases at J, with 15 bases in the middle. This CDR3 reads CASSESNTWEGYTF. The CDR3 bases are TGTGCCAGCAGTGAAAGTAACACCTGGGAAGGCTACACCTTC.

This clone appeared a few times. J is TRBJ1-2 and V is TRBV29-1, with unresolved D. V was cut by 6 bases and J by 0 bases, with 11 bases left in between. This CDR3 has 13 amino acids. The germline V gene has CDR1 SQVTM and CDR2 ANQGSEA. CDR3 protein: CSVHTEANYGYTF. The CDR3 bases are TGCAGCGTGCACACAGAAGCTAACTATGGCTACACCTTC.

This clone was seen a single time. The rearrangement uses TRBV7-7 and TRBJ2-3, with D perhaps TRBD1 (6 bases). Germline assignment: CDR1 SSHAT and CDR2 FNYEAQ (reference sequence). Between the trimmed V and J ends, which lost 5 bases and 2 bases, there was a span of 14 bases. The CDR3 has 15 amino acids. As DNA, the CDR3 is TGTGCCAGCAGCCCTACAGGGATAGTCACAGATACGCAGTATTTT. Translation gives CASSPTGIVTDTQYF.

This CDR3 is CASSLETVSYNEQFF. For the CDR3, the DNA is TGTGCCAGCAGCTTAGAAACAGTCTCCTACAATGAGCAGTTCTTC. V and J are TRBV11-2 and TRBJ2-1; the D is unclear. CDR1 is SGHAT, CDR2 FQNNGV, per germline. This CDR3 region has 15 residues. Trimming took 0 bases from V and 0 from J, leaving 6 bases between them.

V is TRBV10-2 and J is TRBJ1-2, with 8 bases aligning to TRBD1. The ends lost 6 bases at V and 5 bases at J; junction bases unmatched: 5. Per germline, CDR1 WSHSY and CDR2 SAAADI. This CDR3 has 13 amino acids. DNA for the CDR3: TGCGCCAGCAGCTCGGACAGGGTGTATGGCTACACCTTC. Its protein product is CASSSDRVYGYTF.

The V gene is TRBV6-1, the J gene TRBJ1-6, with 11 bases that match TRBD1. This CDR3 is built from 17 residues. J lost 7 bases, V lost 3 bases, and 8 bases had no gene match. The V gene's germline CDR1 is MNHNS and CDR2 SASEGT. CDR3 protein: CASSEGTGGRINSPLHF. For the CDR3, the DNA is TGTGCCAGCAGTGAGGGGACAGGGGGTCGGATCAATTCACCCCTCCACTTT.

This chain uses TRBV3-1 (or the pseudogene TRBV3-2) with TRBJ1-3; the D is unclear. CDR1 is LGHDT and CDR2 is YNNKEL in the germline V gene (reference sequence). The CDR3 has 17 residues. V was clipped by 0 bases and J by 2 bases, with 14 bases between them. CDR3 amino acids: CASSQEIEGSAGNTIYF. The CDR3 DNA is TGTGCCAGCAGCCAAGAAATAGAGGGATCGGCTGGAAACACCATATATTTT.